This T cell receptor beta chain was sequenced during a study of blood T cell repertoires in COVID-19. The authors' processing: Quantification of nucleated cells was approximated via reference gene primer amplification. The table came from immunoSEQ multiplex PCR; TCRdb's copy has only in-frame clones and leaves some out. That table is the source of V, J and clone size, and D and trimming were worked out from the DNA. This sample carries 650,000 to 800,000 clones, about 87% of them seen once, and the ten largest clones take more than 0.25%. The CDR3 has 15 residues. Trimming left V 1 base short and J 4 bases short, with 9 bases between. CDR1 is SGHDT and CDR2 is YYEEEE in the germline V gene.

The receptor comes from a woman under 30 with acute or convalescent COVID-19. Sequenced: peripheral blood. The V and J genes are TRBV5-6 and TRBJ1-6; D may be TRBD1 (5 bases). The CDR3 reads CASSLQGRYNSPLHF. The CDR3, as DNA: TGTGCCAGCAGCTTGCAGGGTCGGTATAATTCACCCCTCCACTTT.